This is a list of T cell receptor beta chains from one sample in a study of T cells in Graves' hyperthyroidism and ophthalmopathy. TCRdb analysed the multiplex PCR reads with MiXCR anew, one entry per CDR3 protein. The sample shows 660,000 or so distinct CDR3 sequences, about 20% of them seen only once. What was sequenced was blood. These receptors all stem from a man aged 25 to 40 with Graves' ophthalmopathy. Each CDR3 is given with its conserved first and last residue. Each record gives: D gene, clone size, J gene, V gene, CDR3 protein, CDR3 DNA. The D gene is left open where the match is weak. Clone size appears in some rows only: once, few, many, or a class for an expanded clone.

>.|.|TRBJ2-1|TRBV28
CASRSPPGTQGPYNEQFF
TGTGCCAGCAGATCTCCCCCCGGGACTCAAGGGCCCTACAATGAGCAGTTCTTC
>TRBD2|.|TRBJ2-1|TRBV5-6
CASSLSGGRRNEQFF
TGTGCCAGCAGCTTGTCGGGGGGGCGCAGGAATGAGCAGTTCTTC
>.|few|TRBJ1-4|TRBV2
CASRGLKLFF
TGTGCCAGCAGGGGATTAAAACTGTTTTTT
>TRBD2|.|TRBJ2-1|TRBV27
CASSSLGLADYNEQFF
TGTGCCAGCAGTTCACTCGGACTAGCGGACTACAATGAGCAGTTCTTC
>TRBD1|few|TRBJ1-6|TRBV6-1
CASRSGQHNSPLHF
TGTGCCAGCAGGTCGGGACAGCATAATTCACCCCTCCACTTT
>.|.|TRBJ2-3|TRBV6-1
CASSSTDRIPDTQYF
TGTGCCAGCAGTTCTACGGACAGAATCCCAGATACGCAGTATTTT
>TRBD2|.|TRBJ2-2|TRBV7-2
CASSPTSGRPNTGELFF
TGTGCCAGCAGCCCTACTAGCGGGAGGCCAAACACCGGGGAGCTGTTTTTT
>.|many|TRBJ1-1|TRBV27
CASSFSGEAFF
TGTGCCAGCAGTTTCTCAGGTGAAGCTTTCTTT
>.|few|TRBJ2-3|TRBV10-3
CAISDVSGPDTQYF
TGTGCCATCAGTGATGTTAGCGGACCAGATACGCAGTATTTT
>.|few|TRBJ2-3|TRBV27
CASSQTSPVTDTQYF
TGTGCCAGTTCTCAAACTAGCCCAGTCACAGATACGCAGTATTTT
>TRBD1|.|TRBJ2-7|TRBV6-1
CASSEGETGNSYEQYF
TGTGCCAGCAGTGAAGGAGAGACAGGGAATTCCTACGAGCAGTACTTC
>.|few|TRBJ1-3|TRBV4-1
CASSQGVGSSGNTIYF
TGCGCCAGCAGCCAAGGGGTGGGAAGCTCTGGAAACACCATATATTTT
>TRBD2|.|TRBJ2-5|TRBV5-1
CASSSETKIGLANLQETQYF
TGCGCCAGCAGCTCTGAAACTAAAATCGGACTAGCGAATTTACAAGAGACCCAGTACTTC
>.|many|TRBJ2-7|TRBV5-1
CASSPGVTSYEQYF
TGCGCCAGCAGCCCTGGGGTCACCTCCTACGAGCAGTACTTC
>.|few|TRBJ2-1|TRBV6-2/TRBV6-3
CASSQSPDREGEQFF
TGTGCCAGCAGTCAGTCGCCGGACAGGGAGGGTGAGCAGTTCTTC
>TRBD2|.|TRBJ2-3|TRBV11-2
CASSLARGLAGFTDTQYF
TGTGCCAGCAGCTTAGCGAGGGGACTAGCGGGTTTCACAGATACGCAGTATTTT
>.|many|TRBJ2-1|TRBV2
CASSADRYNEQFF
TGTGCCAGCAGTGCGGACAGATACAATGAGCAGTTCTTC
>TRBD2|few|TRBJ2-5|TRBV4-1
CASSLGTSDEETQYF
TGCGCCAGCAGCCTTGGGACTAGCGATGAGGAGACCCAGTACTTC
>TRBD1|many|TRBJ1-2|TRBV11-1
CASSPRDRVDGYTF
TGTGCCAGCAGCCCTCGGGACAGGGTGGATGGCTACACCTTC
>.|few|TRBJ2-1|TRBV5-6
CASSQPLIADSSYNEQFF
TGTGCCAGCAGCCAGCCTTTGATAGCGGATAGCTCCTACAATGAGCAGTTCTTC
>TRBD1|few|TRBJ1-2|TRBV18
CASSPRGQGAPGYGYTF
TGTGCCAGCTCACCACGGGGACAGGGGGCGCCTGGCTATGGCTACACCTTC
>TRBD1|few|TRBJ2-2|TRBV2
CASSEALGFRGQGTGELFF
TGTGCCAGCAGTGAAGCGCTAGGGTTTAGGGGGCAAGGCACCGGGGAGCTGTTTTTT
>.|many|TRBJ2-7|TRBV30
CAWTTGLSYEQYF
TGTGCCTGGACCACCGGCCTATCCTACGAGCAGTACTTC